Listed below are T cell receptor beta chains from one sample, sequenced in a study of T cell responses to AZD1222 COVID-19 vaccine. Profiling relied on immunoSEQ multiplex PCR, and the TCRdb table lists in-frame clones only, not all of them. The sample comprises roughly 140,000 clones, roughly 90% of which are singletons, and more than 3% rests with the top ten. This material consisted of peripheral blood, taken 28 days after the second AZD1222 dose. The origin of the receptors is an adult who received the AZD1222 COVID-19 vaccine. CDR3s include the opening cysteine and the closing phenylalanine or tryptophan. A D gene is named only where the DNA matches it firmly. Clone size is stated in some rows and not others, as once, few, many or a class when expanded.

clone size	V gene	J gene	D gene	CDR3 DNA	CDR3 protein
once	TRBV27	TRBJ1-6	TRBD1	TGTGCCAGCAGTTCCGGGACAGGGTCTTCACCCCTCCACTTT	CASSSGTGSSPLHF
NA	TRBV29-1	TRBJ2-1	TRBD2	TGCAGCGTTGTGATAGCGGGGTACAATGAGCAGTTCTTC	CSVVIAGYNEQFF
NA	TRBV18	TRBJ1-4	NA	TGTGCCAGCATGCGGGACGGGAATGAAAAACTGTTTTTT	CASMRDGNEKLFF
NA	TRBV3-1/TRBV3-2	TRBJ2-5	NA	TGTGCCAGCAGCCATCAGACTAGAATACCTACAAAAGAGACCCAGTACTTC	CASSHQTRIPTKETQYF
NA	TRBV7-2	TRBJ2-7	TRBD1	TGTGCCAGCAGCAGAGGGGGCCCGACCTACGAGCAGTACTTC	CASSRGGPTYEQYF
NA	TRBV7-2	TRBJ1-6	NA	TGTGCCAGCAGCTTCAGTGATTCACCCCTCCACTTT	CASSFSDSPLHF
few	TRBV7-2	TRBJ2-1	NA	TGTGCCAGCAGCTTCGTTAACTTAAGGAATGAGCAGTTCTTC	CASSFVNLRNEQFF
NA	TRBV6-5	TRBJ2-7	TRBD1	TGTGCCAGCAGTTATTCCGGGACAGGGACCTCCTACGAGCAGTACTTC	CASSYSGTGTSYEQYF
NA	TRBV6-1	TRBJ1-1	NA	TGTGCCAGCAGCTTCGGGACCGGCAACACTGAAGCTTTCTTT	CASSFGTGNTEAFF
NA	TRBV27	TRBJ2-3	TRBD2	TGTGCCAGCAGTTCCGGACTAGCGGGAGGGCCGGAAGATACGCAGTATTTT	CASSSGLAGGPEDTQYF
NA	TRBV5-4	TRBJ1-2	NA	TGTGCCAGCAGCTTAGACGCTAACTATGGCTACACCTTC	CASSLDANYGYTF
NA	TRBV6-5	TRBJ2-7	TRBD1	TGTGCCAGCAGTTACGACAGGGGGCAACTCTACGAGCAGTACTTC	CASSYDRGQLYEQYF
NA	TRBV5-1	TRBJ1-2	TRBD1	TGCGCCAGCAGCTTGGGACGACAGGGGGCCTATGGCTACACCTTC	CASSLGRQGAYGYTF
NA	TRBV10-2	TRBJ1-1	NA	TGCGCCAGCAGTCGGGGAACTGAAGCTTTCTTT	CASSRGTEAFF
NA	TRBV6-5	TRBJ2-7	NA	TGTGCCAGCTCCACAGGCGCTATGGGGGAGCAGTACTTC	CASSTGAMGEQYF
NA	TRBV27	TRBJ1-2	NA	TGTGCCAGCAGGGTAGACACGCGAATAGGACTTTATGGCTACACCTTC	CASRVDTRIGLYGYTF
NA	TRBV9	TRBJ2-1	TRBD2	TGTGCCAGCAGCGTTTGGACTAGCGGGGGTGGGAATGAGCAGTTCTTC	CASSVWTSGGGNEQFF
once	TRBV19	TRBJ1-2	NA	TGTGCCAGTAGTATATCTAAGGGGGGCTACACCTTC	CASSISKGGYTF
NA	TRBV3-1/TRBV3-2	TRBJ2-5	NA	TGTGCCAGCAGCCAATCGGCCGGGAAGGAGACCCAGTACTTC	CASSQSAGKETQYF
NA	TRBV5-1	TRBJ2-7	NA	TGCGCCAGCAGCTTGGCACTCGGGGCATCTTTTTACGAGCAGTACTTC	CASSLALGASFYEQYF
NA	TRBV18	TRBJ1-1	NA	TGTGCCAGCTCACCACGTCAGGGATGGGACACTGAAGCTTTCTTT	CASSPRQGWDTEAFF
NA	TRBV24-1	TRBJ2-2	TRBD1	TGTGCCACCAGTGACGAAAACAGGGGGGACACCGGGGAGCTGTTTTTT	CATSDENRGDTGELFF
NA	TRBV15	TRBJ2-3	TRBD2	TGTGCCACCAGCAGACTGGTAAAAGCGGGAAGCACAGATACGCAGTATTTT	CATSRLVKAGSTDTQYF
NA	TRBV11-2	TRBJ1-2	NA	TGTGCCAGCAGCTTAGCCGGAACCTCCTATGGCTACACCTTC	CASSLAGTSYGYTF
NA	TRBV23-1	TRBJ1-1	NA	TGCGCCAGCATGGGTTTTGAAGCTTTCTTT	CASMGFEAFF
NA	TRBV5-1	TRBJ1-2	NA	TGCGCCAGCAGCTTCGGGGACACTCAGGATGGCTACACCTTC	CASSFGDTQDGYTF
NA	TRBV19	TRBJ1-2	TRBD1	TGTGCCAGTAGTATAGGGACAGGCAACTATGGCTACACCTTC	CASSIGTGNYGYTF
NA	TRBV28	TRBJ2-2	NA	TGTGCCAGCAACACAGGGTATTTGACCGGGGAGCTGTTTTTT	CASNTGYLTGELFF
once	TRBV4-1	TRBJ2-1	NA	TGCGCCAGCAGCCAAGCTACCCCCTCCTACAATGAGCAGTTCTTC	CASSQATPSYNEQFF
NA	TRBV11-2	TRBJ2-6	NA	TGTGCCACCTGGGGGGCCAACGTCCTGACTTTC	CATWGANVLTF
NA	TRBV19	TRBJ1-1	NA	TGTGCCAGTAGTCCAGACAATCGGGGTTGGAACACTGAAGCTTTCTTT	CASSPDNRGWNTEAFF
once	TRBV18	TRBJ2-3	TRBD2	TGTGCCAGCTCACCCCTAGCGGCCACAGATACGCAGTATTTT	CASSPLAATDTQYF
NA	TRBV7-8	TRBJ1-1	NA	TGTGCCAGCAGCCCCGGTCAGGGAAACACTGAAGCTTTCTTT	CASSPGQGNTEAFF
NA	TRBV11-2	TRBJ1-1	NA	TGTGCCAGCAGCTTAGTTGGGCAGGGCCACACTGAAGCTTTCTTT	CASSLVGQGHTEAFF
NA	TRBV12-3/TRBV12-4	TRBJ2-2	NA	TGTGCCGTCAGGGTCACCGGGGAGCTGTTTTTT	CAVRVTGELFF
once	TRBV27	TRBJ1-3	TRBD1	TGTGCCAGCAGTTTACGGCCCTGGACAGGGGGCACTGGAAACACCATATATTTT	CASSLRPWTGGTGNTIYF
NA	TRBV11-2	TRBJ1-1	TRBD1	TGTGCCAGCAGCTTTCCCGGGCACAGGGGGTACGCTGAAGCTTTCTTT	CASSFPGHRGYAEAFF
NA	TRBV7-8	TRBJ1-2	NA	TGTGCCAGCAGCTCCCTAATGGTCCAAGCTAACTATGGCTACACCTTC	CASSSLMVQANYGYTF
few	TRBV2	TRBJ2-7	NA	TGTGCCAGCAGGTTATTAGCCTACGAGCAGTACTTC	CASRLLAYEQYF
NA	TRBV23-1	TRBJ1-2	TRBD1	TGCGCCAGCAGTCCTCCGGACAGGGGGCAGTTATGCCGTAGTGGCTACACCTTC	CASSPPDRGQLCRSGYTF
NA	TRBV6-5	TRBJ2-5	NA	TGTGCCAGCAGTTACCCCGAAGGGGAGACCCAGTACTTC	CASSYPEGETQYF
NA	TRBV12-2	TRBJ2-1	NA	TGTGCAAGTCGCTGTGGGACTAGCGGGAGAGAGGACGCCTACAATGAGCAGTTCTTC	CASRCGTSGREDAYNEQFF
NA	TRBV5-1	TRBJ1-1	TRBD1	TGCGCCAGCAGCTTGAAACAGGGGCAGGGCGAAGCTTTCTTT	CASSLKQGQGEAFF
NA	TRBV7-6	TRBJ2-1	NA	TGTGCCAGCAGCCCCAGTACAGAGCAGTTCTTC	CASSPSTEQFF
NA	TRBV7-6	TRBJ1-5	NA	TGTGCCAGCAGCTTAGGAGGGGCCGGCAATCAGCCCCAGCATTTT	CASSLGGAGNQPQHF
NA	TRBV13	TRBJ2-1	TRBD2	TGTGCCAGCAGCTTACCAGGACTAGCCTTCGATGAGCAGTTCTTC	CASSLPGLAFDEQFF
NA	TRBV10-3	TRBJ1-4	TRBD1	TGTGCCATCAGTGAGCGTACAGGGGCTCCTAATGAAAAACTGTTTTTT	CAISERTGAPNEKLFF
NA	TRBV27	TRBJ1-6	NA	TGTGCCAGCAGTTTGGCAGGGACCTATAATTCACCCCTCCACTTT	CASSLAGTYNSPLHF
NA	TRBV5-6	TRBJ1-5	TRBD1	TGTGCCAGCAGCTTGAGTGGACAGGGAGGTCAGCCCCAGCATTTT	CASSLSGQGGQPQHF
NA	TRBV6-5	TRBJ2-1	NA	TGTGCCAGCGGGGCGATAACTTACAATGAGCAGTTCTTC	CASGAITYNEQFF
NA	TRBV19	TRBJ1-6	NA	TGTGCCAGTAGTATAAGGGCACAGGGTGGCTCACCCCTCCACTTT	CASSIRAQGGSPLHF
NA	TRBV27	TRBJ2-1	NA	TGTGCCAGCGGGGTTAGCGGAGACCCCTCCTACAATGAGCAGTTCTTC	CASGVSGDPSYNEQFF
NA	TRBV2	TRBJ1-5	NA	TGTGCCAGCAGTGAAGCTGGGGCCGGGTCTTTCAATCAGCCCCAGCATTTT	CASSEAGAGSFNQPQHF
NA	TRBV6-5	TRBJ2-7	TRBD2	TGTGCCAGCAGTTACTCTGCGGGAGCCTACGAGCAGTACTTC	CASSYSAGAYEQYF